This entry lists 15 T cell receptor beta chains sequenced from one sample in a study of a mutant IDH1 vaccine in newly diagnosed glioma (TCRdb year 2021). Library preparation used the immunoSEQ multiplex PCR assay. The immuneACCESS repertoire file appears here via TCRdb, limited to in-frame rearrangements. These files lack a portion of the clones; in checked studies, under half of the deficit traces to unresolved V genes, and the cause of the others is not known. The sample table holds more than 30,000 clones, of which around 81% were seen once. The top ten hold around 31% of the sample. Antigens for these TCRs are unknown. This sample's time point label indicates: week 47, end of study. Each vaccine dose, consisting of 300 ug of a 20-mer mutant IDH1 peptide in Montanide, was administered subcutaneously with topical imiquimod. This material consisted of PBMCs, taken from a glioma patient whose treatment included an IDH1 peptide vaccine. The source is a man aged 25 to 45 with glioma.

This clone has a handful of counts. This sequence joins TRBV7-9 and TRBJ2-7; D not certain. From germline, CDR1 is SEHNR and CDR2 FQNEAQ (reference sequence). Trimming cost V 5 bases and J 4 bases, with 18 bases left between them. CDR3 length equals 15 residues. CDR3 DNA: TGTGCCAGCAGCCCCGGCGTTAAGAATCCTTACGAGCAGTACTTC. Protein sequence: CASSPGVKNPYEQYF. Variable domain in full (rest from reference TRBV7-9 and TRBJ2-7): DTGVSQNPRHKITKRGQNVTFRCDPISEHNRLYWYRQTLGQGPEFLTYFQNEAQLEKSRLLSDRFSAERPKGSFSTLEIQRTEQGDSAMYLCASSPGVKNPYEQYFGPGTRLTVT.

The sample holds a few counts of this clone. J is TRBJ2-7 and V is TRBV2; the match to TRBD1 covers 9 bases. CDR1 is SNHLY, CDR2 FYNNEI, per germline. CDR3 length: 16 amino acids. The junction had 11 bases not matched to a gene; V was cut back by 5 bases and J by 3 bases. The DNA of the CDR3 is TGTGCCAGCAGTCCCGGTGGACAGGGGAGGTTCTACGAGCAGTACTTC. It specifies CASSPGGQGRFYEQYF.

The rearrangement links TRBV7-9 to TRBJ2-7; 11 bases are shared with TRBD2. This CDR3 is built from 15 residues. CDR1 SEHNR and CDR2 FQNEAQ come from the germline V gene (reference sequence). After removal of 5 bases from V and 3 bases from J, the junction contained 6 bases not matched to a gene. The DNA for the CDR3 is TGTGCCAGCAGCCCCGGGACTAGCGGCGGCTACGAGCAGTACTTC. Translation gives CASSPGTSGGYEQYF.

The chain links TRBV11-2 to TRBJ2-7; tentative D call: TRBD2 (6 bases). The CDR3 is made up of 15 amino acids. Trimming left V 0 bases short and J 3 bases short, with 12 bases between. Germline V gene data show CDR1 as SGHAT and CDR2 as FQNNGV. DNA of the CDR3: TGTGCCAGCAGCTTAGAGGTTGGGGGGAGCTACGAGCAGTACTTC. Its translation: CASSLEVGGSYEQYF.

The gene calls are TRBV30 and TRBJ1-5, with no clear D. In germline, CDR1 is GTSNPN, CDR2 SVGIG (reference sequence). V gave up 2 bases and J gave up 0 bases, with 5 bases separating them. CDR3 length: 13 amino acids. CDR3 loop: CAWSLDSNQPQHF. CDR3 sequence (DNA): TGTGCCTGGAGTTTAGATAGCAATCAGCCCCAGCATTTT.

The genes are TRBV6-5 and TRBJ1-1, with 7 bases identical to TRBD1. Germline values: CDR1 MNHEY, CDR2 SVGAGI. There are 14 residues in the CDR3. Trimming took 6 bases from V and 1 from J; bases not matched to a gene: 5. CDR3 sequence: CASSRGTENTEAFF. CDR3 DNA: TGTGCCAGCAGCAGGGGGACGGAGAACACTGAAGCTTTCTTT.

V is TRBV9 and J is TRBJ2-3, with 12 bases fitting TRBD2. Per the germline V gene, CDR1 is SGDLS and CDR2 is YYNGEE. The CDR3 runs 19 residues. The V segment lost 0 bases and the J segment 0 bases; nucleotides outside the gene matches: 8. CDR3 DNA: TGTGCCAGCAGCGTAGGTCCTAGCGGGAGGGCAGATAGCACAGATACGCAGTATTTT. Its protein product is CASSVGPSGRADSTDTQYF.

This sequence joins TRBV28 and TRBJ2-1; perhaps TRBD1 as D (6 bases). V lost 5 bases and J 15 bases, leaving 17 bases between the germline ends. CDR3 length: 12 amino acids. CDR1 and CDR2 (germline): MDHEN, SYDVKM. The CDR3 here is CASSPPTGPSFF. In DNA, the CDR3 is TGTGCCAGCAGTCCCCCGACAGGACCGTCGTTCTTC.

This chain links TRBV21-1 with TRBJ2-1; TRBD1 is taken as the D call from the table, unchecked against the DNA. TRBV21-1 counts as a pseudogene. The CDR3 has 16 residues. The CDR3 protein is CASSNNRTPLDNEQFF. The CDR3 nucleotides are TGTGCCAGCAGCAATAACAGGACCCCCCTTGACAATGAGCAGTTCTTC.

The chain carries TRBV2 and TRBJ1-2; D might be TRBD1 (5 bases). The CDR3 length is 14 residues. Germline lookup yields CDR1 SNHLY and CDR2 FYNNEI. V lost 4 bases, J lost 3 bases, and 12 bases lay in between. The CDR3 DNA sequence: TGTGCCAGCAGTGTGGAGTCGGGGGACTATGGCTACACCTTC. Translation gives CASSVESGDYGYTF.

V gene TRBV5-4 combines with J gene TRBJ2-3; unclear D gene. Trimming cost V 0 bases and J 0 bases, with 8 bases left between them. In germline, CDR1 is SGHNT, CDR2 YYREEE (reference sequence). The CDR3 is 15 amino acids. The CDR3 nucleotides read TGTGCCAGCAGCTTGGTACTCACTAGCACAGATACGCAGTATTTT. It yields the protein CASSLVLTSTDTQYF. Looking up the rest from reference TRBV5-4 and TRBJ2-3 gives the full variable domain: ETGVTQSPTHLIKTRGQQVTLRCSSQSGHNTVSWYQQALGQGPQFIFQYYREEENGRGNFPPRFSGLQFPNYSSELNVNALELDDSALYLCASSLVLTSTDTQYFGPGTRLTVL.

The CDR3 spells CASSTARQGARGYTF. In DNA form, the CDR3 reads TGTGCCAGTAGTACCGCCCGACAGGGGGCCCGCGGCTACACCTTC. The chain has TRBV19 and TRBJ1-2; TRBD1 matches at 10 bases. V shed 4 bases and J 8 bases; nucleotides not matched to a gene: 10. The CDR3 totals 15 residues. Per the germline V gene, CDR1 is LNHDA and CDR2 is SQIVND (reference sequence).

The rearrangement links TRBV15 to TRBJ1-1; TRBD1 is a possible D gene (5 bases). Germline assignment: CDR1 LNHNV and CDR2 YYDKDF (reference sequence). This CDR3 is 16 amino acids long. Trimming cost V 1 base and J 0 bases, with 12 bases left between them. This chain's CDR3 is CATSRAHRLMNTEAFF. CDR3 coding DNA: TGTGCCACCAGCAGAGCCCACAGGCTCATGAACACTGAAGCTTTCTTT.

The chain uses TRBV27 and TRBJ2-3, with TRBD2 matching over 15 bases. V shed 4 bases, J shed 5 bases, and the junction held 4 bases outside the gene matches. CDR3 length equals 16 residues. From germline, CDR1 is MNHEY and CDR2 SMNVEV (reference sequence). CDR3 residues: CASSYGLAGGGDTQYF. CDR3 DNA sequence: TGTGCCAGCAGTTACGGACTAGCGGGAGGGGGAGATACGCAGTATTTT.

The CDR3 nucleotides are TGCGCCAGCAGCCCGGGACAGGGTGTGAGCTTCAATGAAAAACTGTTTTTT. Translated, it gives CASSPGQGVSFNEKLFF. The genes are TRBV5-1 and TRBJ1-4; TRBD1 matches at 9 bases. This CDR3 has 17 residues. J gave up 5 bases and V 4 bases, and 12 bases lay outside the gene matches. The germline CDR1 and CDR2 sequences are SGHRS and YFSETQ.